The 18 T cell receptor beta chains in this list originate from one sample, sequenced in a study of PD-1 blockade in classical Hodgkin lymphoma (dated by TCRdb to the early 2020s). In light of the paper, this sample's time point label describes: cycle 4 day 1 (C4D1), after less than 7 weeks of nivolumab. All trial patients had relapsed after autologous stem cell transplantation, with cohorts A, B and C differing in prior brentuximab vedotin exposure. A Miltenyi CD8+ T cell isolation kit was used for magnetic negative selection to purify CD8+ T cells from thawed PBMCs. Receptor amplification or capture employed the immunoSEQ multiplex PCR assay. TCRdb limited this immuneACCESS table to in-frame rearrangements with V and J called. A share of clones is missing; checked studies link under half to unresolved V genes, and the rest is unexplained. In this sample the table shows 7,300 or so clones, 77% of which occur a single time. Jointly, the top ten make up roughly a third of the sample.

The sample consisted of CD8+ T cells from blood, taken before the fourth cycle of nivolumab. The receptors originated from a human donor with classical Hodgkin lymphoma.

In DNA form, the CDR3 reads TGTGCCAGCAGCGTGACAGGGCATTCCTACAATGAGCAGTTCTTC. Its translation is CASSVTGHSYNEQFF. The V call is TRBV6-5, the J call TRBJ2-1, with 7 bases fitting TRBD1. Trimming removed 6 bases from V and 1 base from J; junction bases left unmatched: 6. The CDR3 is 15 amino acids. From germline, CDR1 is MNHEY and CDR2 SVGAGI.

This rearrangement joins TRBV25-1 to TRBJ1-2; 10 bases are a match to TRBD1. Germline-derived CDR1 and CDR2 are MGHDK and SYGVNS. This CDR3 is 17 amino acids long. The trim removed 2 bases at V and 4 bases at J, leaving 10 bases unmatched. CDR3 residues: CASSERGGTGDLYGYTF. The CDR3 DNA sequence: TGTGCCAGCAGTGAAAGGGGAGGGACAGGGGACCTCTATGGCTACACCTTC.

The V call is TRBV7-8, the J call TRBJ2-7; D possibly corresponds to TRBD1 (6 bases). The CDR3 spans 13 residues. Germline-derived CDR1 and CDR2 are SGHVS and FQNEAQ. V lost 4 bases, J lost 3 bases, and 10 bases lay in between. CDR3 bases: TGTGCCAGCAGCTCAACAGGGTTCTACGAGCAGTACTTC. Translated, it gives CASSSTGFYEQYF.

This clone was detected a few times. This chain links TRBV9 with TRBJ1-2; D not resolved. CDR1 SGDLS and CDR2 YYNGEE come from the germline V gene. Trimming left V 0 bases short and J 5 bases short, with 11 bases between. CDR3 length: 14 amino acids. DNA for the CDR3: TGTGCCAGCAGCGTAGGGCGGAACCCTTATGGCTACACCTTC. Its protein product is CASSVGRNPYGYTF.

The chain links TRBV5-4 to TRBJ2-4; the match to TRBD2 covers 7 bases. The CDR3 consists of 12 residues. V shed 7 bases, J shed 4 bases, and the junction held 2 bases outside the gene matches. CDR1 and CDR2 (germline): SGHNT, YYREEE (reference sequence). The CDR3 sequence is CASGGGKNIQYF. CDR3 in DNA: TGTGCCAGCGGGGGGGGAAAAAACATTCAGTACTTC.

In DNA form, the CDR3 reads TGTGCCAGCAGCTTTTTAGCAGGGATCATGAACACTGAAGCTTTCTTT. It codes for CASSFLAGIMNTEAFF. The chain employs TRBV5-5 and TRBJ1-1; D might be TRBD1 (5 bases). The CDR3 sequence is 16 residues long. V was pared by 2 bases and J by 0 bases, with 14 bases between. Per germline, CDR1 SGHKS and CDR2 YYEKEE (reference sequence).

The rearrangement uses TRBV4-1 and TRBJ1-1; D remains unclear. This CDR3 contains 15 residues. CDR1 and CDR2 (germline): MGHRA, YSYEKL. Between the trimmed V and J ends, which lost 4 bases and 0 bases, there was a span of 12 bases. In DNA form, the CDR3 reads TGCGCCAGCAGCCCCTCCCACACCTTGAACACTGAAGCTTTCTTT. It encodes CASSPSHTLNTEAFF.

The chain employs TRBV7-3 and TRBJ1-2; 8 bases are shared with TRBD1. CDR1 is SGHTA, CDR2 FQGTGA, per germline. The V gene end was trimmed by 5 bases and the J gene end by 3 bases; junction bases not matched to a gene: 5. The CDR3 runs 14 residues. In DNA form, the CDR3 reads TGTGCCAGCAGCCCCGGGACAGGACACTATGGCTACACCTTC. Translation gives CASSPGTGHYGYTF.

V is TRBV19 and J is TRBJ2-7; TRBD2 is a possible D gene (6 bases). The V and J ends lost 1 base and 7 bases respectively, with 11 bases between them. Per germline, CDR1 LNHDA and CDR2 SQIVND (reference sequence). This CDR3 comprises 13 residues. Written as DNA, the CDR3 is TGTGCCAGTAGTATAGCGGGAGCTAGAGAGCAGTACTTC. Its protein is CASSIAGAREQYF.

The gene calls are TRBV5-6 and TRBJ2-7; maybe TRBD1 (6 bases). Germline loops: CDR1 SGHDT, CDR2 YYEEEE. The CDR3 totals 12 residues. Trimming took 3 bases from V and 4 from J, leaving 8 bases between them. The CDR3, as DNA: TGTGCCAGCAGCTCAGGACAGTACGAGCAGTACTTC. Protein sequence: CASSSGQYEQYF.

This clone has just a few counts. The rearrangement joins TRBV28 to TRBJ1-2; 7 bases map to TRBD1. Germline lookup yields CDR1 MDHEN and CDR2 SYDVKM. With V trimmed by 6 bases and J by 6 bases, 7 bases remained unmatched. The CDR3 is 13 amino acids. CDR3 in amino acids: CASRGTGENGYTF. The CDR3 nucleotides are TGTGCCAGCAGGGGAACAGGGGAAAATGGCTACACCTTC.

The chain recombines TRBV6-6 with TRBJ2-1; 8 bases map to TRBD1. CDR1 and CDR2 from the germline V gene are MNHNY and SVGAGI (reference sequence). This CDR3 has 15 residues. V dropped 6 bases and J dropped 5; count of bases not matched to a gene: 9. CDR3 protein: CASSTRGLGDNEQFF. CDR3 nucleotides: TGTGCCAGCAGCACCAGGGGGCTCGGCGACAATGAGCAGTTCTTC.

This chain joins TRBV4-1 and TRBJ2-1; D is possibly TRBD2 (6 bases). This CDR3 is built from 15 residues. CDR1 and CDR2 (germline): MGHRA, YSYEKL. Trimming removed 1 base from V and 4 bases from J, with 11 bases in between. CDR3 residues: CASSQAGLPYNEQFF. In nucleotides, the CDR3 is TGCGCCAGCAGCCAAGCGGGACTTCCTTACAATGAGCAGTTCTTC.

The chain couples TRBV28 to TRBJ2-3; D is undetermined. V shed 8 bases and J shed 0 bases, with 24 bases lying between them. Germline values: CDR1 MDHEN, CDR2 SYDVKM. This CDR3 has 18 amino acids. CDR3 sequence reads: CASLSPLYSDRSTDTQYF. In DNA, the CDR3 is TGTGCCAGCCTGTCTCCTTTATACAGCGACCGAAGCACAGATACGCAGTATTTT. Supplemented by reference TRBV28 and TRBJ2-3, the full variable domain reads DVKVTQSSRYLVKRTGEKVFLECVQDMDHENMFWYRQDPGLGLRLIYFSYDVKMKEKGDIPEGYSVSREKKERFSLILESASTNQTSMYLCASLSPLYSDRSTDTQYFGPGTRLTVL.

CDR3 loop: CASSLAGSTANYGYTF. The CDR3, as DNA: TGCGCCAGCAGCTTGGCCGGGAGCACTGCTAACTATGGCTACACCTTC. This chain connects TRBV5-1 to TRBJ1-2; D unresolved. Germline loops: CDR1 SGHRS, CDR2 YFSETQ. The ends were cut back, 0 bases at V and 0 bases at J, with 12 bases in the middle. This CDR3 is 16 amino acids long.

The chain employs TRBV10-3 and TRBJ1-1, with D uncertain. The length of the CDR3 is 16 residues. The germline V gene encodes CDR1 ENHRY and CDR2 SYGVKD. The V and J ends lost 1 base and 2 bases respectively, with 14 bases between them. CDR3 amino acids: CAISEWEGYLNTEAFF. In DNA, the CDR3 is TGTGCCATCAGTGAGTGGGAGGGTTATCTCAACACTGAAGCTTTCTTT.

V gene TRBV27 combines with J gene TRBJ2-7; D gene ambiguous. The CDR3 has 15 amino acids. Germline lookup yields CDR1 MNHEY and CDR2 SMNVEV (reference sequence). The V gene lost 3 bases and the J gene lost 0 bases, with 12 bases spanning the gap. The CDR3: CASSFGRGLSYEQYF. CDR3 in DNA: TGTGCCAGCAGTTTCGGACGAGGTCTCTCCTACGAGCAGTACTTC.

The J gene is TRBJ2-3, the V gene TRBV29-1; 8 nucleotides line up with TRBD2. Germline trimming cut 4 bases from V and 4 bases from J; bases unmatched to any gene: 7. This CDR3 has 14 residues. CDR1 and CDR2 from the germline V gene are SQVTM and ANQGSEA. The CDR3 reads CSVATGTSSDTQYF. Written as DNA, the CDR3 is TGCAGCGTTGCCACGGGGACTAGTTCAGATACGCAGTATTTT.